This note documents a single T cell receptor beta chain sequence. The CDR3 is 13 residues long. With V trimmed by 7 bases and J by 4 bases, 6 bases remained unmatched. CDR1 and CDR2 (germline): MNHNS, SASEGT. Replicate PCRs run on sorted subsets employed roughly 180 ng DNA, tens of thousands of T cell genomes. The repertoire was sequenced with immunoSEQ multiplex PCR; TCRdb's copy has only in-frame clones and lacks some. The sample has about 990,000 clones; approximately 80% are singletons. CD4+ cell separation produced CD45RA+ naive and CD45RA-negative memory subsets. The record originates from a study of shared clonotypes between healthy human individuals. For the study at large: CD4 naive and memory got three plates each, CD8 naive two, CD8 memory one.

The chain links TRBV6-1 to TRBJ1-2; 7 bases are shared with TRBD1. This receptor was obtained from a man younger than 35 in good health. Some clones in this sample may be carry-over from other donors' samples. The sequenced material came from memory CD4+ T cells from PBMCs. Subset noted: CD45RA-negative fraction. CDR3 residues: CASNMGQIYGYTF. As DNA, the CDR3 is TGTGCCAGCAATATGGGACAGATCTATGGCTACACCTTC.